This T cell receptor (beta chain) stems from a study of radiotherapy plus CTLA-4 blockade in lung cancer. The V gene lost 1 base and the J gene lost 5 bases, with 15 bases spanning the gap. CDR1 SGHAT and CDR2 FQNNGV come from the germline V gene. CDR3 length: 15 residues. Clones were sequenced by immunoSEQ multiplex PCR, and TCRdb holds only the in-frame ones, with some missing. The table includes around 90,000 clones, 83% detected once. The chain couples TRBV11-2 to TRBJ2-7; D possibly corresponds to TRBD2 (6 bases). This clonotype was sampled from a human donor with non-small cell lung cancer who had stable disease on radiotherapy plus ipilimumab. The sample was peripheral blood, taken from a patient treated with radiotherapy plus ipilimumab. CDR3 DNA: TGTGCCAGCAGCTTAGCTGGGGGAGGTATGCACGAGCAGTACTTC. Protein sequence: CASSLAGGGMHEQYF.